This T cell receptor (beta chain) was identified during a study of Graves' ophthalmopathy and Graves' hyperthyroidism. Study results and caveats: Sensitivity of around 85% and specificity of roughly 80% were achieved when a 13-signature model separated ophthalmopathy from stable hyperthyroidism. Clonotypes were expanded in thyroid at above 0.001 frequency, and most also appeared in blood. Prediction of ophthalmopathy progression reached 70.59% sensitivity and under 80% specificity.

In the case of this clonotype: Its antigen remains unidentified.

CDR1 and CDR2 from the germline V gene are DFQATT and SNEGSKA (reference sequence). The CDR3 loop spans 14 amino acids. Unmatched junction bases numbered 7, after V lost 3 bases and J lost 8 bases. RNA transcripts yielded amplified TCR beta CDR3 regions. First-round RT-PCR with HTBI primers preceded a second-round multiplex PCR. MiXCR, applied by TCRdb to the multiplex PCR reads, yields one record per CDR3 protein. This sample has over 450,000 distinct CDR3 sequences, with about 15% found just once. This TCR came from a woman aged 25 to 45 with Graves' ophthalmopathy. The rearrangement joins TRBV20-1 to TRBJ1-2; 12 nucleotides match TRBD1. The sequencing input was blood. The CDR3 nucleotides are TGCAGTGCTAGCCCCGGGACAGGGGGCAGAGGCTACACCTTC. As protein: CSASPGTGGRGYTF.